The clone carrying this T cell receptor beta chain showed up many times. The entry originates in a study of T cell repertoires in cytomegalovirus infection. Each CDR3 protein gets one entry after TCRdb re-called the reads with MiXCR. The sample yields 250,000 to 350,000 distinct CDR3 sequences, more than 20% seen once. Germline V gene sequence: CDR1 SEHNR, CDR2 FQNEAQ (reference sequence). V shed 5 bases, J shed 0 bases, and the junction held 7 bases outside the gene matches. This CDR3 contains 16 residues. The source material was PBMCs. The sequence was collected from a human donor in good health (CMV status not recorded). Some clones in this sample may be carry-over from other donors' samples. The chain links TRBV7-9 to TRBJ2-1; TRBD2 matches at 7 bases. Written as DNA, the CDR3 is TGTGCCAGCAGCCCCGCTAGCGGTAGCTCCTACAATGAGCAGTTCTTC. Protein: CASSPASGSSYNEQFF.